Listed below are T cell receptor beta chains from one sample, sequenced in a study of blood T cell repertoires in COVID-19. Sequenced by immunoSEQ multiplex PCR; TCRdb stores in-frame clones only, minus some. The sample records 120,000 or so clones, approximately 71% being singletons. Source material: peripheral blood. The receptors derive from a woman in her seventies with acute or convalescent COVID-19. The CDR3 runs from the conserved cysteine through the conserved F or W. A D gene is named only where the DNA matches it firmly. Only part of the rows carry a size: once, few, many, or a class if the clone is expanded.

>TRBV19|TRBD2|.|TRBJ2-1
TGTGCCAGTAGTATAGGGGCTAGCGGGGGGGATGAGCAGTTCTTC
CASSIGASGGDEQFF
>TRBV2|TRBD1|.|TRBJ1-2
TGTGCCAGCAGTGAAGCCGGGACAGTTAACTATGGCTACACCTTC
CASSEAGTVNYGYTF
>TRBV4-3|.|.|TRBJ1-1
TGCGCCAGCAGCCAAGATTCTCTCAAGAGGGCTTTCTTT
CASSQDSLKRAFF
>TRBV10-3|TRBD2|.|TRBJ2-1
TGTGCCATCAGCGGGACGGGGGGGCACTACAATGAGCAGTTCTTC
CAISGTGGHYNEQFF
>TRBV5-1|TRBD1|few|TRBJ1-6
TGCGCCAGCAGCTTGTCCCGGGACAGGGGTATCAGTTCACCCCTCCACTTT
CASSLSRDRGISSPLHF
>TRBV6-5|.|.|TRBJ2-5
TGTGCCAGCAGCCGTCAGGAGACCCAGTACTTC
CASSRQETQYF
>TRBV9|TRBD2|few|TRBJ2-5
TGTGCCAGCAGCGTAGGCGGACTAGCACAAGAGACCCAGTACTTC
CASSVGGLAQETQYF
>TRBV7-9|.|few|TRBJ2-7
TGTGCCAGCACCGAGAGGGGTCAGGGGAACGAGCAGTACTTC
CASTERGQGNEQYF
>TRBV19|TRBD1|.|TRBJ1-6
TGTGCCAGTAGTATAGTATGGGACAGCCATAATTCACCCCTCCACTTT
CASSIVWDSHNSPLHF
>TRBV18|.|.|TRBJ1-6
TGTGCCAGCTCACCACCGTCAGGGGCGGAATCACCCCTCCACTTT
CASSPPSGAESPLHF
>TRBV3-1/TRBV3-2|.|.|TRBJ1-2
TGTGCCAGCAGCCCATCTGATAACAGTTTCCGCACCTTC
CASSPSDNSFRTF
>TRBV6-5|.|once|TRBJ2-2
TGTGCCACCCATCAGAGACAGATCGGGTCCGGGGAGCTGTTTTTT
CATHQRQIGSGELFF
>TRBV6-5|TRBD1|.|TRBJ2-7
TGTGCCAGCAGCCTAAACCCGGACAGGGACTACGAGCAGTACTTC
CASSLNPDRDYEQYF
>TRBV18|.|.|TRBJ1-1
TGTGCCAGCTCACCGATACAGGGAAGGGACACTGAAGCTTTCTTT
CASSPIQGRDTEAFF